These 15 T cell receptor beta chains were all obtained from the same sample, sequenced in a study of cytomegalovirus exposure and HLA in healthy donors. PCR primers comprised 60 Vbeta and 13 Jbeta primers. Repertoires were generated with immunoSEQ multiplex PCR, while TCRdb's copy carries only in-frame clones and drops some. The repertoire holds fewer than 200,000 clones, with less than 90% as singletons. The specimen sequenced was PBMCs. All receptors derive from a girl less than two years old in good health and CMV-seronegative.

The gene calls are TRBV29-1 and TRBJ2-1; 8 nucleotides line up with TRBD2. V was clipped by 3 bases and J by 7 bases; unmatched bases: 8. Germline V CDR1 and CDR2: SQVTM, ANQGSEA. This CDR3 spans 14 amino acids. CDR3 in amino acids: CSVDSSGSYNEQFF. Here the CDR3 DNA reads TGCAGCGTTGACTCCAGCGGGAGTTATAATGAGCAGTTCTTC.

This clone has a handful of counts. The chain couples TRBV7-6 to TRBJ2-1; TRBD2 matches 11 bases. The germline V gene has CDR1 SGHVS and CDR2 FNYEAQ. The J segment lost 7 bases and the V segment lost 8 bases, leaving 7 bases of the junction unmatched. CDR3 size: 14 residues. Here the CDR3 reads CASGHSGRANEQFF. The DNA for the CDR3 is TGTGCCAGCGGCCATAGCGGGAGGGCGAATGAGCAGTTCTTC.

The chain recombines TRBV5-6 with TRBJ1-1, with D possibly being TRBD1 (5 bases). V lost 5 bases to trimming and J lost 0 bases, with 14 bases between them. CDR3 size: 15 residues. From germline, CDR1 is SGHDT and CDR2 YYEEEE. Here the CDR3 reads CASSGRGTMNTEAFF. CDR3 in DNA: TGTGCCAGCAGTGGAAGGGGAACAATGAACACTGAAGCTTTCTTT.

The genes are TRBV4-2 and TRBJ2-7; 8 nucleotides align to TRBD1. Germline V CDR1 and CDR2: LGHNA, YNFKEQ. The CDR3 is 15 residues long. V trimming: 0 bases; J trimming: 6 bases; junction bases outside the gene matches: 7. CDR3 sequence reads: CASSQESRTGSEQYF. In DNA, the CDR3 is TGTGCCAGCAGCCAAGAATCTAGGACAGGGAGCGAGCAGTACTTC.

The CDR3 sequence: CASSPREDYGYTF. Here the CDR3 DNA reads TGTGCCAGCAGTCCCAGGGAAGACTATGGCTACACCTTC. The chain is built from TRBV6-5 and TRBJ1-2; D possibly corresponds to TRBD1 (5 bases). V was pared by 5 bases and J by 3 bases, with 10 bases between. The CDR3 sequence is 13 residues long. Germline V gene lookup returns CDR1 MNHEY and CDR2 SVGAGI.

V and J are TRBV27 and TRBJ1-1; D is unclear. CDR1 MNHEY and CDR2 SMNVEV come from the germline V gene (reference sequence). The CDR3 contains 16 residues. The V end was cut by 2 bases, the J end by 2 bases, with 15 bases between. CDR3 loop: CASSLLYPGANTEAFF. In DNA form, the CDR3 reads TGTGCCAGCAGTTTACTCTACCCGGGAGCTAACACTGAAGCTTTCTTT.

The sample holds one count of this clone. The chain carries TRBV5-1 and TRBJ2-1; 12 bases align to TRBD2. The CDR3 runs 16 residues. Unmatched junction bases numbered 8, after V lost 4 bases and J lost 6 bases. The germline V gene encodes CDR1 SGHRS and CDR2 YFSETQ. For the CDR3, the DNA is TGCGCCAGCAGCCTACAACTAGCGGGGGGATTCAATGAGCAGTTCTTC. Its translation is CASSLQLAGGFNEQFF.

CDR3 in DNA: TGTGCCAGTAGTAGACAGGATCATAATTCACCCCTCCACTTT. Translation gives CASSRQDHNSPLHF. The rearrangement uses TRBV19 and TRBJ1-6; D is possibly TRBD1 (6 bases). Germline-derived CDR1 and CDR2 are LNHDA and SQIVND (reference sequence). The CDR3 has 14 amino acids. Trimming took off 4 bases at V and 5 bases at J, with 9 bases between the two ends.

The chain links TRBV5-1 to TRBJ2-2; tentative D call: TRBD2 (6 bases). CDR1 and CDR2 from the germline V gene are SGHRS and YFSETQ. This CDR3 spans 16 amino acids. The V gene lost 4 bases and the J gene lost 8 bases, with 21 bases spanning the gap. The CDR3 is CASSKRDSMNGGELFF. As DNA, the CDR3 is TGCGCCAGCAGCAAGAGGGACTCCATGAACGGAGGGGAGCTGTTTTTT.

DNA for the CDR3: TGCGCCAGCAGCCAAGTCGAGGCTAGCGGGGGGGGCACAGATACGCAGTATTTT. This sequence encodes CASSQVEASGGGTDTQYF. The genes are TRBV4-1 and TRBJ2-3; 12 bases line up with TRBD2. The CDR3 spans 18 residues. The germline V gene has CDR1 MGHRA and CDR2 YSYEKL. The J segment lost 1 base and the V segment lost 1 base, leaving 6 bases of the junction unmatched.

The chain couples TRBV19 to TRBJ1-1; D possibly corresponds to TRBD1 (6 bases). V was cut by 5 bases and J by 3 bases, with 19 bases left in between. The CDR3 runs to 16 residues. Germline-derived CDR1 and CDR2 are LNHDA and SQIVND (reference sequence). The CDR3 loop reads CASSPRRGGKHTEAFF. As DNA, the CDR3 is TGTGCCAGTAGTCCCCGGAGAGGGGGTAAGCACACTGAAGCTTTCTTT.

The chain carries TRBV4-2 and TRBJ2-3; 8 bases match TRBD2. CDR1 and CDR2 from the germline V gene are LGHNA and YNFKEQ. This CDR3 spans 13 amino acids. Trimming took 5 bases from V and 4 from J; bases not matched to a gene: 2. CDR3 loop: CASSLTSADTQYF. The CDR3 DNA reads as TGTGCCAGCAGCTTGACTAGCGCAGATACGCAGTATTTT.

The chain carries TRBV12-5 and TRBJ2-7; 7 bases match TRBD1. J gave up 1 base and V 0 bases, and 6 bases lay outside the gene matches. Germline CDR1 reads LGHNT; CDR2 reads FRNRAP. CDR3 size: 16 residues. In nucleotides, the CDR3 is TGTGCTAGTGGTTTGGTACCGTGGACAGGATCCTACGAGCAGTACTTC. It yields the protein CASGLVPWTGSYEQYF.

The chain couples TRBV5-6 to TRBJ1-3; perhaps TRBD1 as D (5 bases). CDR1 is SGHDT and CDR2 is YYEEEE in the germline V gene. The CDR3 spans 16 residues. V shed 0 bases and J shed 1 base, with 11 bases lying between them. In nucleotides, the CDR3 is TGTGCCAGCAGCTTGGTTATGGAGGGGTCTGGAAACACCATATATTTT. Amino acids: CASSLVMEGSGNTIYF.

This clone came up once. The chain combines TRBV13 with TRBJ2-7; no firm D call. The CDR3 is 11 residues long. Trimming removed 4 bases from V and 2 bases from J, with 3 bases in between. The germline V gene encodes CDR1 PRHDT and CDR2 FYEKMQ (reference sequence). This chain's CDR3 is CASSSAYEQYF. The CDR3 bases are TGTGCCAGCAGCTCCGCCTACGAGCAGTACTTC.